This T cell receptor (beta chain) was observed in a study of PD-L1 blockade in urothelial cancer. Background on the study: Administration of atezolizumab to patients began at some point between 2013 and 2015, at 1,200 mg intravenously every 3 weeks. Male patients with bladder-origin urothelial cancer numbered twenty-five of 29. At 6 weeks and at 3 weeks (second dose) after treatment start, blood was analyzed. General study findings and limits: Better survival was predicted by below-median pretreatment blood TCR clonality.

Time point specified: peripheral blood 6 weeks after treatment start. This CDR3 is built from 11 residues. The germline V and J ends were trimmed by 5 bases and 6 bases, with 10 bases remaining between them. The germline V gene has CDR1 DFQATT and CDR2 SNEGSKA (reference sequence). Assay: immunoSEQ multiplex PCR; the TCRdb copy retains only in-frame clones and omits some. The sample holds some 110,000 clones, approximately 90% seen once. Concerning this clone: The antigen remains undetermined.

The sequence came from a man in his sixties with urothelial cancer. V gene TRBV20-1 combines with J gene TRBJ1-1; D gene unclear. The sample in question was PBMCs, obtained around atezolizumab (anti-PD-L1) treatment. CDR3 amino acids: CSASRVAEAFF. The CDR3 DNA follows: TGCAGTGCTTCCCGCGTGGCTGAAGCTTTCTTT.